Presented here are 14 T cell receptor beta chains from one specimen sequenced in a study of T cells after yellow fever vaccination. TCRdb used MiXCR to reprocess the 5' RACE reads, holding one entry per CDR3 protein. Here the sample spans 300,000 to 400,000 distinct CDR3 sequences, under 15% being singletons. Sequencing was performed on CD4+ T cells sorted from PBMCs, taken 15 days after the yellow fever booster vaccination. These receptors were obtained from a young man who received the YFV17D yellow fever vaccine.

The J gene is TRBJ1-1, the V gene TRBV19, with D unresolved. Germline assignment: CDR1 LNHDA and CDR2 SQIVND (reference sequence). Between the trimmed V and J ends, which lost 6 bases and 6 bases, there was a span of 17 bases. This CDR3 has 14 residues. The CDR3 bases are TGTGCCAGTAGCCACTTGGTGGGTGGCCCTGAAGCTTTCTTT. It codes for CASSHLVGGPEAFF.

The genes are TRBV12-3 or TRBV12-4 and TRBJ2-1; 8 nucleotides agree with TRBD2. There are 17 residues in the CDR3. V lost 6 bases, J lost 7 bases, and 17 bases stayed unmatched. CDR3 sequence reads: CASSPSGVAGGYNEQFF. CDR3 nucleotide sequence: TGTGCCAGCAGCCCCTCCGGGGTGGCGGGGGGTTATAATGAGCAGTTCTTC.

The DNA for the CDR3 is TGTGCCAGCAGCCAAGATGGGCGGGGGGGAAACTACGAGCAGTACTTC. This translates into CASSQDGRGGNYEQYF. This chain connects TRBV3-1 to TRBJ2-7; 9 nucleotides align to TRBD2. Germline lookup yields CDR1 LGHDT and CDR2 YNNKEL (reference sequence). The CDR3 covers 16 residues. The V gene end was trimmed by 0 bases and the J gene end by 3 bases; junction bases not matched to a gene: 6.

The CDR3 DNA follows: TGTGCCAGCAGCGTCACTAGCGGGGGCAGGGATACGCAGTATTTT. It encodes CASSVTSGGRDTQYF. The V gene is TRBV2, the J gene TRBJ2-3; 11 nucleotides align to TRBD2. Germline V lookup: CDR1 SNHLY, CDR2 FYNNEI. This CDR3 contains 15 residues. J was trimmed by 6 bases and V by 6 bases; bases with no gene match: 8.

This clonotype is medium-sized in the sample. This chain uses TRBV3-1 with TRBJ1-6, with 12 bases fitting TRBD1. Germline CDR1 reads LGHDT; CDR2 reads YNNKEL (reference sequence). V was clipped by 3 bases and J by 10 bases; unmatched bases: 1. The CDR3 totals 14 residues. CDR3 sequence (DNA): TGTGCCAGCAGCCAGGGGACAGGGGGCTCACCCCTCCACTTT. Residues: CASSQGTGGSPLHF.

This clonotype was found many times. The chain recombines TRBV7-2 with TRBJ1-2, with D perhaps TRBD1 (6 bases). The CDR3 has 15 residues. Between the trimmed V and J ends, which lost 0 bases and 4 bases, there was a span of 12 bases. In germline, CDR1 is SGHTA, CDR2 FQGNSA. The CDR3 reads CASSLARGRGYGYTF. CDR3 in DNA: TGTGCCAGCAGCTTAGCGCGGGGCAGGGGCTATGGCTACACCTTC.

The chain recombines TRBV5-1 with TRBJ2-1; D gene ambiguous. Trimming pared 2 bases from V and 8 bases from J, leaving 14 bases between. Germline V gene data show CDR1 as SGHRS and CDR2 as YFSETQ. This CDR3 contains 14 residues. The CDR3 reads CASSLRGYPDEQFF. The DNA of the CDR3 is TGCGCCAGCAGCTTACGTGGGTATCCTGATGAGCAGTTCTTC.

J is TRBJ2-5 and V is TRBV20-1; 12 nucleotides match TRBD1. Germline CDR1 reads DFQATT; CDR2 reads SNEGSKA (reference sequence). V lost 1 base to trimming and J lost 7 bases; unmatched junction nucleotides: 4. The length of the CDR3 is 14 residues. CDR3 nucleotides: TGCAGTGCTAGAGTGGGGACAGGGGGCTGGACCCAGTACTTC. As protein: CSARVGTGGWTQYF.

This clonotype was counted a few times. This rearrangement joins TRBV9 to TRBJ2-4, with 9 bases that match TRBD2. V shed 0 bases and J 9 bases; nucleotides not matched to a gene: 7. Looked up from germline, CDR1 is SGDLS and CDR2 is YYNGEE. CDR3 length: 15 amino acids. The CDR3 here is CASSVDNSGGSIQYF. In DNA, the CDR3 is TGTGCCAGCAGCGTAGATAATAGCGGGGGAAGCATTCAGTACTTC. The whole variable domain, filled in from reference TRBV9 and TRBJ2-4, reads DSGVTQTPKHLITATGQRVTLRCSPRSGDLSVYWYQQSLDQGLQFLIQYYNGEERAKGNILERFSAQQFPDLHSELNLSSLELGDSALYFCASSVDNSGGSIQYFGAGTRLSVL.

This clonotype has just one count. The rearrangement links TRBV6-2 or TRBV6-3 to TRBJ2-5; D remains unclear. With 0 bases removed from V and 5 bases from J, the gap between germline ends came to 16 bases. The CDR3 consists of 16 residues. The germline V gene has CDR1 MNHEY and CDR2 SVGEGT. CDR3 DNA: TGTGCCAGCAGTTACTCGAGACTGGAAAAGGGCGAGACCCAGTACTTC. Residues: CASSYSRLEKGETQYF.

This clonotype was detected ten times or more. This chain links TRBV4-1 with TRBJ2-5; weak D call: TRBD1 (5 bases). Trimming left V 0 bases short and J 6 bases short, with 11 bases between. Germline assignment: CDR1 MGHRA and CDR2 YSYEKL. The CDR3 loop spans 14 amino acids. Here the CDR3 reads CASSQDGAGKTQYF. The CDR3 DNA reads TGCGCCAGCAGCCAAGATGGGGCAGGAAAGACCCAGTACTTC.

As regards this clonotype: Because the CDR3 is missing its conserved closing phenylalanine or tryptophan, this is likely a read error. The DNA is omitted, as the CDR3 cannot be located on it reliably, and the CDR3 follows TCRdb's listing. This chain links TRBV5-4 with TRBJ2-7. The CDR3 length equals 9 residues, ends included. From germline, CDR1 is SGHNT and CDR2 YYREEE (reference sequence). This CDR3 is CASSLRQGL.

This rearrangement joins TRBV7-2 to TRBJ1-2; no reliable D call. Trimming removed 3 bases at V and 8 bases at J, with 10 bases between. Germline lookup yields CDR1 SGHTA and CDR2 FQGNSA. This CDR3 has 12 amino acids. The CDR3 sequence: CASSFHGPGYTF. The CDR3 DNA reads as TGTGCCAGCAGCTTTCACGGGCCGGGCTACACCTTC.

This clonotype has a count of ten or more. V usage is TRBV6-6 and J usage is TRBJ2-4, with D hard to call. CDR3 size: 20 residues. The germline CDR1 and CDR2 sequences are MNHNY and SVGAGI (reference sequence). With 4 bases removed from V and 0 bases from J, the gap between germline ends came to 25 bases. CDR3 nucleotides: TGTGCCAGCAGTTCCGCCTTAGGACGGGCAGCTCCGTTAGCCAAAAACATTCAGTACTTC. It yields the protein CASSSALGRAAPLAKNIQYF.